The rows below give T cell receptor beta chains drawn from one sample of a study of Tregs in tolerant kidney transplant recipients. The data were produced by immunoSEQ multiplex PCR, yet TCRdb's version contains in-frame clones alone and is incomplete. The sample holds around 61,000 clones; around 87% are singletons and the top ten take 3.5% to 4.5%. Material: CD4+ T cells from blood (PBMCs), obtained 6 months after the transplant. These receptors originate from a human patient who received a combined kidney and bone marrow transplant. Some T cells may be transferred from the graft donor. Each CDR3 is given with its conserved first and last residue. Fields, in order: V gene, D gene, clone size, J gene, CDR3 DNA, CDR3 protein. A D gene is named only where the DNA matches it firmly. Only part of the rows carry a size: once, few, many, or a class if the clone is expanded.

>TRBV5-1|TRBD1|-|TRBJ2-7
TGCGCCAGCAGCTATGACAGGGGCTACGAGCAGTACTTC
CASSYDRGYEQYF
>TRBV7-9|TRBD1|-|TRBJ1-2
TGTGCCAGCACCCAGTCCCTGGGACAGAGGGATGGCTACACCTTC
CASTQSLGQRDGYTF
>TRBV4-2|-|-|TRBJ1-1
TGTGCCAGCAGCCAAGATCCGGGGATTTGGTCTGAAGCTTTCTTT
CASSQDPGIWSEAFF
>TRBV25-1|TRBD1|-|TRBJ1-3
TGTGCCAGCAGTGAATTCACCGGGACAGCTGGAAACACCATATATTTT
CASSEFTGTAGNTIYF
>TRBV6-1|-|-|TRBJ1-2
TGTGCCAGCAGTGAAAAGACAGTTATTAGAGCCACCTTC
CASSEKTVIRATF
>TRBV18|-|-|TRBJ2-1
TGTGCCAGCTCACCACCTCCGAGGCTTGAGCAGTTCTTC
CASSPPPRLEQFF
>TRBV6-6|-|-|TRBJ1-4
TGTGCCAGCAGTTACAGGGGGGGGAACGAAAAACTGTTTTTT
CASSYRGGNEKLFF
>TRBV5-1|TRBD2|once|TRBJ2-7
TGCGCCAGCAGCTTAGCGGGACTAGCGGGACGCGAGCAGTACTTC
CASSLAGLAGREQYF
>TRBV14|TRBD1|-|TRBJ1-2
TGTGCCAGCAGCCAGGGCAGGGGGCCTAGCTATGGCTACACCTTC
CASSQGRGPSYGYTF
>TRBV5-4|-|-|TRBJ2-5
TGTGCCAGCAGCTTCGGTGTGCAAGAGACCCAGTACTTC
CASSFGVQETQYF
>TRBV7-2|TRBD1|-|TRBJ2-1
TGTGCCAGCAGCTTATTGGGACAGGGAACTATATACAATGAGCAGTTCTTC
CASSLLGQGTIYNEQFF
>TRBV7-3|-|-|TRBJ2-7
TGTGCCAGCAGCTGGTCAGGGGGGCAGGGCTACGAGCAGTACTTC
CASSWSGGQGYEQYF